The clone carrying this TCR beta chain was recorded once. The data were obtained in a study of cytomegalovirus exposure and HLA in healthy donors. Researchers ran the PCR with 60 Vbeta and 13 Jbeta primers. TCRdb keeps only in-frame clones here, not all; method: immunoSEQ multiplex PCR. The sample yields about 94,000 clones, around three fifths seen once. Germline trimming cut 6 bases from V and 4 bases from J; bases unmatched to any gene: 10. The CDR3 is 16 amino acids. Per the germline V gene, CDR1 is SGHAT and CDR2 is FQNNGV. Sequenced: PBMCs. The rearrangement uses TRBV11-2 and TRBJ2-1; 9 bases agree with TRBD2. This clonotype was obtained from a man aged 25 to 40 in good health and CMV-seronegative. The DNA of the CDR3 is TGTGCCAGCAGTCTTATGGGCCTAGCGGGATACAATGAGCAGTTCTTC. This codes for CASSLMGLAGYNEQFF.